These T cell receptor beta chains were read from a single sample in a study of radiotherapy plus CTLA-4 blockade in lung cancer. Sequenced by immunoSEQ multiplex PCR; TCRdb stores in-frame clones only, minus some. The sample holds 24,000 or so clones, about three quarters seen once. This material consisted of peripheral blood, taken from a patient treated with radiotherapy plus ipilimumab. These receptors originate from a human donor with non-small cell lung cancer who had stable disease on radiotherapy plus ipilimumab. Both conserved end residues are part of each CDR3. A D gene is named only where the DNA matches it firmly. Clone size is stated in some rows and not others, as once, few, many or a class when expanded.

d_gene	v_gene	j_gene	abundance	CDR3nt	CDR3aa
TRBD2	TRBV6-5	TRBJ2-5	.	TGTGCCAGCAGTTACTCGAGTAGCGGGAGTGAAGAGACCCAGTACTTC	CASSYSSSGSEETQYF
.	TRBV5-1	TRBJ2-3	.	TGCGCCAGCAGCTTCGACAGTCCTAGCACAGATACGCAGTATTTT	CASSFDSPSTDTQYF
TRBD1	TRBV19	TRBJ1-4	.	TGTGCCAGCCATCAACCCGGTTCCGCCGGGACAGGGCGTGAAAAACTGTTTTTT	CASHQPGSAGTGREKLFF
.	TRBV19	TRBJ1-4	.	TGTGCCAGTACAAGTGCCGAAAAACTGTTTTTT	CASTSAEKLFF
TRBD2	TRBV28	TRBJ2-7	.	TGTGCCAGCACTAGGACTAGCGGGATTGGCGAGCAGTACTTC	CASTRTSGIGEQYF
.	TRBV11-2	TRBJ2-1	.	TGTGCCAGCAGCCCCCGGGACTACAATGAGCAGTTCTTC	CASSPRDYNEQFF
.	TRBV19	TRBJ2-1	.	TGTGCCAGTAGTAAGGCCCCCCATATAGGGTACAATGAGCAGTTCTTC	CASSKAPHIGYNEQFF
TRBD2	TRBV6-1	TRBJ2-2	.	TGTGCCAGCACCAGCGGGAGTGGCACCGGGGAGCTGTTTTTT	CASTSGSGTGELFF
TRBD1	TRBV28	TRBJ1-1	.	TGTGCCAGCAGACCTCCGGGACAGGGAAATTTGAACACTGAAGCTTTCTTT	CASRPPGQGNLNTEAFF
TRBD1	TRBV10-2	TRBJ2-4	.	TGCGCCAGCAGTGTCGGGACAGGGGTCGCCAAAAACATTCAGTACTTC	CASSVGTGVAKNIQYF
.	TRBV5-1	TRBJ2-1	.	TGCGCCAGCAGCTTGGGCTCCCATGAGCAGTTCTTC	CASSLGSHEQFF
TRBD1	TRBV19	TRBJ1-4	.	TGTGCCAGTAGATCCGGGACAGGGACCGAAAAACTGTTTTTT	CASRSGTGTEKLFF
.	TRBV5-1	TRBJ1-1	.	TGCGCCAGCAGCCCGTACGGTGAGAACACTGAAGCTTTCTTT	CASSPYGENTEAFF
TRBD2	TRBV10-3	TRBJ2-5	.	TGTGCCATCAGTGAGTCCGGGACTAGCGGGACGATGCAAGAGACCCAGTACTTC	CAISESGTSGTMQETQYF
.	TRBV7-2	TRBJ2-7	.	TGTGCCAGCAGCTTAGCCGGGACTCAGTACGAGCAGTACTTC	CASSLAGTQYEQYF
TRBD1	TRBV19	TRBJ1-1	.	TGTGCCAGTAGTACAACGACAGGGGGTCCTGAAGCTTTCTTT	CASSTTTGGPEAFF
TRBD2	TRBV11-3	TRBJ2-1	.	TGTGCCAGCAGCTCCCTCGGACTAGCGGGAGTCGATGAGCAGTTCTTC	CASSSLGLAGVDEQFF
.	TRBV5-8	TRBJ1-5	.	TGTGCCACGACCCGCGGACTAACGGGTTTAAGCAATCAGCCCCAGCATTTT	CATTRGLTGLSNQPQHF
.	TRBV7-9	TRBJ1-2	.	TGTGCCAGCAGGGAGGGGTCGAAGAGCGGCTACACCTTC	CASREGSKSGYTF
TRBD2	TRBV7-9	TRBJ2-3	.	TGTGCCAGCAGCTTAGCGACTAGCGGCACAGATACGCAGTATTTT	CASSLATSGTDTQYF
TRBD1	TRBV5-1	TRBJ1-1	few	TGCGCCAGCAGCGCCGGGACAGCTGAAGCTTTCTTT	CASSAGTAEAFF
TRBD1	TRBV7-2	TRBJ2-1	.	TGTGCCAGCAGGTTAGACAGGGGCGCCTACAATGAGCAGTTCTTC	CASRLDRGAYNEQFF
TRBD1	TRBV10-3	TRBJ2-2	.	TGTGCCATCAGTGAGTCGCAGCTGGGACAGACCGGGGAGCTGTTTTTT	CAISESQLGQTGELFF
.	TRBV2	TRBJ2-2	.	TGTGCCAGTCACCTTACAGGGTCGGGCACCGGGGAGCTGTTTTTT	CASHLTGSGTGELFF
TRBD1	TRBV30	TRBJ1-2	.	TGTGCCTGGAGTGGCGGACAGGGGGCGGGGGGCTACACCTTC	CAWSGGQGAGGYTF
.	TRBV28	TRBJ1-1	.	TGTGCCAGCAGTTTGCTCCGTTCCGCGCAAACAGGGTCTGAAGCTTTCTTT	CASSLLRSAQTGSEAFF
TRBD1	TRBV6-1	TRBJ2-7	.	TGTGCCAGCAGTCGACAGGGGAGCTCCTACGAGCAGTACTTC	CASSRQGSSYEQYF
TRBD1	TRBV19	TRBJ2-5	.	TGTGCCAGCCGGGGGACAGGGGCGGGGTTGACCCAGTACTTC	CASRGTGAGLTQYF
.	TRBV6-1	TRBJ2-1	few	TGTGCCAGCAGTGAAGCGCGTTGGGGTAGGGACTACAATGAGCAGTTCTTC	CASSEARWGRDYNEQFF
.	TRBV10-3	TRBJ1-5	few	TGTGCCATCACCGGGGACCTCAATTTGGCCCAGCATTTT	CAITGDLNLAQHF
.	TRBV6-1	TRBJ1-6	.	TGTGCCAGCAGGGGACCGGCAAATTCACCCCTCCACTTT	CASRGPANSPLHF
.	TRBV7-2	TRBJ2-5	.	TGTGCCAGCAGCTTAAGCCCCTTGGCAGGGGCAGAGACCCAGTACTTC	CASSLSPLAGAETQYF
.	TRBV28	TRBJ1-1	.	TGTGCCAGCACCTTGGGGGAGAACTGGAGAAACACTGAAGCTTTCTTT	CASTLGENWRNTEAFF
.	TRBV28	TRBJ1-2	.	TGTGCCAGCAGTTTATTGGGCAGGGACTATGGCTACACCTTC	CASSLLGRDYGYTF
TRBD1	TRBV7-9	TRBJ2-2	once	TGTGCCAGCAGCTTAAAGTCCGGGACAGGGGTCTCCGGGGAGCTGTTTTTT	CASSLKSGTGVSGELFF
.	TRBV19	TRBJ1-5	.	TGTGCCAGTAGCGACATCACCGGTCGGCCCCAGCATTTT	CASSDITGRPQHF
TRBD2	TRBV2	TRBJ2-1	.	TGTGCCAGCAGGGCTCTAGCGGGAGGGGACAATGAGCAGTTCTTC	CASRALAGGDNEQFF
TRBD2	TRBV7-2	TRBJ2-5	.	TGTGCCAGCAGCTTAACTCCTGGACTAGCGGAAAAGTACTTC	CASSLTPGLAEKYF
.	TRBV10-2	TRBJ2-3	.	TGCGCCAGCAGGGCTCTCCGGCGCACAGATACGCAGTATTTT	CASRALRRTDTQYF
.	TRBV14	TRBJ1-6	.	TGTGCCAGCAGCCAAAGCTCGGCCCGTGGGGCCCTACCCCTCCACTTT	CASSQSSARGALPLHF
.	TRBV6-5	TRBJ1-4	.	TGTGCCAGCAGCCGGAGCAGGGGCGCGGGAAAACTGTTTTTT	CASSRSRGAGKLFF
TRBD2	TRBV20-1	TRBJ2-7	few	TGCAGCCCGCGGGGGGCGAGTGAGCAGTACTTC	CSPRGASEQYF
.	TRBV7-8	TRBJ2-5	few	TGTGCCAGCAGCTTACGGGTTTTTGAGACCCAGTACTTC	CASSLRVFETQYF
TRBD2	TRBV6-1	TRBJ2-2	.	TGTGCCAGCAGTGATGCCCGGCGGACTAGTCGGAACACCGGGGAGCTGTTTTTT	CASSDARRTSRNTGELFF
.	TRBV12-5	TRBJ1-1	.	TGTGCTAGTGGTTTGGGGTTTCCGAACACTGAAGCTTTCTTT	CASGLGFPNTEAFF
TRBD2	TRBV6-6	TRBJ2-2	.	TGTGCCAGCAGTCATAGCGGGAGGGGTACCGGGGAGCTGTTTTTT	CASSHSGRGTGELFF
.	TRBV7-3	TRBJ2-2	.	TGTGCCAGCCGAGAGCGGAACACCGGGGAGCTGTTTTTT	CASRERNTGELFF
.	TRBV13	TRBJ2-6	once	TGTGCCAGCAGCTTAAATGGACACCGGACCAGCTCTGGGGCCAACGTCCTGACTTTC	CASSLNGHRTSSGANVLTF
TRBD2	TRBV5-1	TRBJ2-1	.	TGCGCCAGCAGCTTGCGTCCAGCGGGAGACAACAATGAGCAGTTCTTC	CASSLRPAGDNNEQFF
TRBD2	TRBV4-3	TRBJ2-7	.	TGCGCCAGCAGCCTTAGAGGGGGACTAGCGAACGAGCAGTACTTC	CASSLRGGLANEQYF
.	TRBV7-8	TRBJ2-3	.	TGTGCCAGCAGCTTAGTAGGCGGGATGGGGGACGAGGGGCAGTATTTT	CASSLVGGMGDEGQYF
.	TRBV5-6	TRBJ2-7	medium-sized	TGTGCCAGCAGCGAGGGGGATCCTCGGCGTCTCTACGAGCAGTACTTC	CASSEGDPRRLYEQYF
.	TRBV28	TRBJ2-1	few	TGTGCCAGCAGCCCCACAGAAACCCTGCTCGATGAGCAGTTCTTC	CASSPTETLLDEQFF
.	TRBV13	TRBJ2-3	few	TGTGCCAGCAGCCTGAGCGGGTCCGACGATACGCAGTATTTT	CASSLSGSDDTQYF